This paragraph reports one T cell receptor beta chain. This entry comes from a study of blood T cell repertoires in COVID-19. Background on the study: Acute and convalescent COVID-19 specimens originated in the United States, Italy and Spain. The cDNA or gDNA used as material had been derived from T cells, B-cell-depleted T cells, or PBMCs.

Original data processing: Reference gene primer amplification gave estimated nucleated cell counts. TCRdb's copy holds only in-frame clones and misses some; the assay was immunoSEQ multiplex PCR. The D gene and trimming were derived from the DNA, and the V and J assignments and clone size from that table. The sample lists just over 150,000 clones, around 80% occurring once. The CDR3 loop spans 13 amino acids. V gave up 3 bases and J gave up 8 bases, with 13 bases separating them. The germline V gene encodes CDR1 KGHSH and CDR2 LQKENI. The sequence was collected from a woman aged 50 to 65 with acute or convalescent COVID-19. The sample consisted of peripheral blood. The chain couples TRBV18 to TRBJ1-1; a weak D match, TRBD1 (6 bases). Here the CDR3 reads CASSPGAGLEAFF. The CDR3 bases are TGTGCCAGCTCACCGGGGGCAGGCTTGGAAGCTTTCTTT.